This TCR beta chain was documented in a study of identifying expanded T cells in peripheral blood (dated by TCRdb to between 2018 and 2021). A note on the overall study: Technical replicates were generated by sequencing separate aliquots of the same genomic DNA pool, and four replicates were compared pairwise.

The immunoSEQ Assay, which uses bias-controlled multiplex PCR amplification of genomic DNA, was used to profile TCRbeta CDR3 regions. The study's processing was this. The absolute abundance of each unique TCRbeta CDR3 region was quantified after sequences were collapsed and filtered. Differential abundance was tested with two models: a binomial (Fisher-equivalent) model and a beta-binomial model that adds time-dependent variance fitted from healthy donors. Clones with fewer than 5 combined templates were removed, and a clone was called differentially abundant if the clone's Benjamini-Hochberg FDR was below 0.01. The form v = (b*log(k)+a)^2 was used to model beta-binomial variance as a function of total template count across the two samples. Sourced from immuneACCESS, this table was stored by TCRdb with only in-frame sequences that have V and J called. A share of the clones is absent; for the studies checked, an unresolved V gene accounts for under half, and the remainder has no known explanation. The V and J calls and clone size were taken over from that table, and D and trimming were inferred from the DNA. The sample yields tens of thousands of clones; roughly 91% were counted once. The top ten clones comprise roughly 20% of the sample.

Broad study findings and their caveats: For all healthy donors, the variance in clone template counts between roughly 2-week samples rose significantly as total template count increased. Both the number of clones called differentially abundant and the false-positive rate were significantly reduced by the beta-binomial model across all healthy-donor time intervals. Approximately 1.1 differentially abundant clones were flagged by the binomial model between technical replicates, whereas about 16 and 19 were flagged over two weeks and four weeks, respectively. It was expected by the authors that biological variance in healthy repertoires might increase further over much longer intervals, such as months to years.

No immune events, such as infections, were documented for the healthy donors during the collection period. Time-dependent variance in a beta-binomial model of T-cell clone differential abundance was calibrated using healthy-donor blood repertoires as a training cohort. There were some ten healthy donors in the training cohort, of whom 3 were female and 7 were male. Donor ages ranged from about 25 to 64 years, with an average of approximately 43 years. Whole blood from each healthy donor was obtained from a commercial supplier and was collected at three time points about two weeks apart. Genomic DNA was extracted from unsorted whole blood for immunosequencing. V is clipped by 4 bases and J by 4 bases, and the sequence between their germline boundaries is 22 bases long. Based on the germline V gene (reference sequence), the CDR1 and CDR2 sequences are LNHDA and SQIVND. The CDR3 covers 17 residues, taking in both the cysteine and the phenylalanine. Only the CDR3 DNA is retained, 51 bases long and in frame from the first base.

For this clone: The specificity of this receptor is unknown. Base qualities are not recorded, but no much larger clone differs from it by a single base.

Sequenced material: blood. The receptor was derived from a person aged 18 to 75 in good health. The receptor chain draws on TRBV19 and TRBJ1-2; the D gene assignment is ambiguous. Here the CDR3 is given as CASSTARFKESVYGYTF. DNA sequence: TGTGCCAGTAGTACGGCCCGATTTAAGGAGAGTGTCTATGGCTACACCTTC.